This T cell receptor (beta chain) was sequenced during a study of CD8 T cells in ankylosing spondylitis (dated by TCRdb to 2016 to 2017). Some background on the complete study: The study set out to find disease-linked TCR variants by profiling T cell receptor beta repertoires in ankylosing spondylitis patients and healthy donors. The full study cohort comprised approximately 23 ankylosing spondylitis patients and roughly 110 healthy donors. Samples of peripheral blood were taken, and for ankylosing spondylitis patients, synovial fluid was collected as well.

Trimming costs V 4 bases and J 2 bases, and their ends lie 11 bases apart. CDR3 length: 15 amino acids, cysteine to phenylalanine. Only the CDR3 region is kept as DNA, spanning 45 bases read in frame from base 1. The germline V gene sets CDR1 to WSHSY and CDR2 to SAAADI. The sequencer listed for this sample is Illumina HiSeq 2500. TCR beta libraries were prepared by quantitative 5'-RACE with molecular barcodes. In the paper's pipeline: To identify disease-linked TCR variants, a new computational method was used, one built on a probabilistic model of VDJ rearrangement. Through fastp at Q25 and MiXCR, TCRdb rebuilt clones from the public reads, retaining in-frame beta chains. Rows merge per CDR3 protein into single entries with the most common DNA and genes. The V and J calls and clone size are TCRdb's, not the authors'. This sample holds under 200,000 distinct CDR3 sequences; 11% were observed only once. Of the sample, just under 30% falls within the top ten clones.

The research as a whole found: Some TCR beta motif variants had previously been reported in synovial fluid and blood of reactive arthritis patients, which suggested common disease-initiation mechanisms. Significant enrichment of the disease-linked clones was reported in matched synovial fluid samples from ankylosing spondylitis patients. A TCR beta motif of eight highly homologous amino acid variants appeared characteristic of blood from ankylosing spondylitis patients. The disease-linked clones showed a CD8+ phenotype and occurred at relatively low frequencies in peripheral blood.

About this clonotype itself: What antigen it recognizes has not been identified. There are no base qualities to consult, and no much larger clone falls within one base.

The chain is made from TRBV10-2 and TRBJ2-2; no D segment can be confidently identified. What was sequenced was blood, either unsorted or a sorted T cell fraction (not recorded which). This TCR came from a male donor with ankylosing spondylitis or in good health (not recorded which). The DNA sequence is TGCGCCAGCAGTGCCCCCGTTTCAAACACCGGGGAGCTGTTTTTT. This yields the protein CASSAPVSNTGELFF.